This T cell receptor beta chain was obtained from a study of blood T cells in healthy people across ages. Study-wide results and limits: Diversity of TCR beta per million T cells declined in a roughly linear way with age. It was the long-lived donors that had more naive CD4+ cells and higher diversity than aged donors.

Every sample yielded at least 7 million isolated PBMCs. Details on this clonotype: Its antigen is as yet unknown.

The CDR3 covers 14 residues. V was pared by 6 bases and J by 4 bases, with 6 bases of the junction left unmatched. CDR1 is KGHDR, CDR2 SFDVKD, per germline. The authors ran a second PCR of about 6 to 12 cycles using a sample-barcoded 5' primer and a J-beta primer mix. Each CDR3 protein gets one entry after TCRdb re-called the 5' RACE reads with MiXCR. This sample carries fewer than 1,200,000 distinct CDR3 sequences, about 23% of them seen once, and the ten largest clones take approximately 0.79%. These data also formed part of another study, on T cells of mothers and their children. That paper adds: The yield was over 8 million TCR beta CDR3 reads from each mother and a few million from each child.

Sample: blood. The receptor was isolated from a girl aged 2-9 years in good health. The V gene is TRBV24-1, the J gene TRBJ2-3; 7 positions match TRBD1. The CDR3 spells CATSNGGTADTQYF. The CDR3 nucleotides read TGTGCCACCAGTAACGGTGGGACAGCAGATACGCAGTATTTT.